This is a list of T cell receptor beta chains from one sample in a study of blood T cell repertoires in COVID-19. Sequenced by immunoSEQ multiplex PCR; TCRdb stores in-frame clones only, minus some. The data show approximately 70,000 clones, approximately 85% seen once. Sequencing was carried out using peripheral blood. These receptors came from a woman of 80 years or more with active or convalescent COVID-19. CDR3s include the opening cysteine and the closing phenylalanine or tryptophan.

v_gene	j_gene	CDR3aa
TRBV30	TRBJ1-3	CAWTGQTGNTIYF
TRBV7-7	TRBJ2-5	CASSLGGALGETQYF
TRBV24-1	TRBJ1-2	CATSYCRYGYTF
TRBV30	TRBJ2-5	CAWSVQNEETQYF
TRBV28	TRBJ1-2	CASSLLRGGYGYTF
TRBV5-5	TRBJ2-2	CASSLVETGPSGELFF
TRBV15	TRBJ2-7	CATSRDLADSPLEQYF
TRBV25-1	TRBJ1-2	CASSPRTGDGYTF
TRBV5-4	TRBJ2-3	CASSSLQGAVGTQYF
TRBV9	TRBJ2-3	CASSDHQTSGEDTQYF
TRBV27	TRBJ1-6	CASSLQGPNSPLHF
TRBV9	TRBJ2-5	CASSVAGGRQETQYF
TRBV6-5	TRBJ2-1	CASSYRDRVYNEQFF
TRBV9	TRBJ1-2	CASSHDRGGGGYTF
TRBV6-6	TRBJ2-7	CASKTGVTYEQYF
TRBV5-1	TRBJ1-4	CASSLVQGDEKLFF
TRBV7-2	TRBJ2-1	CASSLLGGGYDNEQFF
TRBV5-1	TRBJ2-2	CASSGQGGTGELFF
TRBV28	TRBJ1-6	CASNYRGAPLHF
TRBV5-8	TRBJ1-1	CASSFAGVNTEAFF